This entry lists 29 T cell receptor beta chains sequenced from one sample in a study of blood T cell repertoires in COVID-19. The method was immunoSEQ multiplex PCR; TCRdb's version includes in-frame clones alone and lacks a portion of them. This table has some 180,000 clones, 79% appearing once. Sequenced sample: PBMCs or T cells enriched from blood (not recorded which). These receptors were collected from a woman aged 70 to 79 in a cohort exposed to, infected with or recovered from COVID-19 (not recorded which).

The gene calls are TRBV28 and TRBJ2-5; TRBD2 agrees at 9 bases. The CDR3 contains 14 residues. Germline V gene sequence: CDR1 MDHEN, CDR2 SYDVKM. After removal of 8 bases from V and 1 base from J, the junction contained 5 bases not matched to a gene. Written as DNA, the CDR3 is TGTGCCAGCGGTCTAGCGGGATTCCAAGAGACCCAGTACTTC. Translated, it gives CASGLAGFQETQYF.

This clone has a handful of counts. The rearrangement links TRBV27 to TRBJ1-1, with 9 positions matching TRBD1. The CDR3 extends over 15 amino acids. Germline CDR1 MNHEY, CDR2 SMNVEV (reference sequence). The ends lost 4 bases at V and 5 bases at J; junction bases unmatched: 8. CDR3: CASSSWGQGVTEAFF. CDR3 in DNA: TGTGCCAGCAGTTCCTGGGGACAGGGAGTTACTGAAGCTTTCTTT.

CDR3: CASSQAGSYGTEAFF. CDR3 in DNA: TGTGCCAGCAGCCAAGCCGGGAGTTACGGCACTGAAGCTTTCTTT. The chain links TRBV4-2 to TRBJ1-1; no firm D call. The germline gives CDR1 LGHNA, CDR2 YNFKEQ. V was clipped by 1 base and J by 4 bases, with 13 bases between them. This CDR3 is 15 amino acids long.

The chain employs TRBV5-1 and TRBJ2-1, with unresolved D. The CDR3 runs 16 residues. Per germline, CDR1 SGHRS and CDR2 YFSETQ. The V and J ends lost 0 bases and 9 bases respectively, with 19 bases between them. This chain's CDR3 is CASSLGLQATAFEQFF. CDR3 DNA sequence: TGCGCCAGCAGCTTGGGCCTTCAGGCAACGGCGTTTGAGCAGTTCTTC.

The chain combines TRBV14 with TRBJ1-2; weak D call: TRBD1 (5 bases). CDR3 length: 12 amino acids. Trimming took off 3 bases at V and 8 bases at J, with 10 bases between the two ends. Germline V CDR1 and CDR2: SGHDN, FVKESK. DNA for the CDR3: TGTGCCAGCAGCCAGGGGCGAGGCGGCTACACCTTC. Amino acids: CASSQGRGGYTF.

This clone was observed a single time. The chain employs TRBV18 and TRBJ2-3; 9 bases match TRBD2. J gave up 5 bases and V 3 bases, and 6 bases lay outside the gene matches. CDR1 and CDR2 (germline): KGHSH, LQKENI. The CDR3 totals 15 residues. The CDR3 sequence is CASSPAGGLRDTQYF. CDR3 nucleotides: TGTGCCAGCTCACCGGCGGGAGGGCTCAGAGATACGCAGTATTTT.

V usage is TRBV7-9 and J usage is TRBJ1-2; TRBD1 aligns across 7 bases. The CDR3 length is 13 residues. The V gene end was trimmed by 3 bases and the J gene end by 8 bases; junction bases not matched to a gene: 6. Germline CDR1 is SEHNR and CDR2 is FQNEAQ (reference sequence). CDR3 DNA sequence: TGTGCCAGCAGCTTCGAGGGGGCATACGGCTACACCTTC. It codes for CASSFEGAYGYTF.

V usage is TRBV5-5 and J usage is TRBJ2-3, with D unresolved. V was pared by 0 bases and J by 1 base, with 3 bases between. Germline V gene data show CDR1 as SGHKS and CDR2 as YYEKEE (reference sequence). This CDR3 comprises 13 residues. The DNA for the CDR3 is TGTGCCAGCAGCTTGGCCGGCACAGATACGCAGTATTTT. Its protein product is CASSLAGTDTQYF. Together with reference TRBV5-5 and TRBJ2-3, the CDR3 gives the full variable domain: DAGVTQSPTHLIKTRGQQVTLRCSPISGHKSVSWYQQVLGQGPQFIFQYYEKEERGRGNFPDRFSARQFPNYSSELNVNALLLGDSALYLCASSLAGTDTQYFGPGTRLTVL.

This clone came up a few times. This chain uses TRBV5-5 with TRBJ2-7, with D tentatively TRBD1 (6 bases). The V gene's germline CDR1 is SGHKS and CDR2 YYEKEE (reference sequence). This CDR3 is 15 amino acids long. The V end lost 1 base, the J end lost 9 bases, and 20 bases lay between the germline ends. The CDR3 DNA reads TGTGCCAGCAGCTTGAGGGGGACCCTCACCGACGGGCAGTACTTC. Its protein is CASSLRGTLTDGQYF.

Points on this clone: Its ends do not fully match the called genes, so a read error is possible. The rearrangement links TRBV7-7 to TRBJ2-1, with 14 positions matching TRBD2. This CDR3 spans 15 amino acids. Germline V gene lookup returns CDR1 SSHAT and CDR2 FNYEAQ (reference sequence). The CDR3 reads CASSIGLAGGNEQFF. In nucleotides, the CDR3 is TGTGCTAGCAGCATTGGACTAGCGGGAGGCAATGAGCAGTTCTTC.

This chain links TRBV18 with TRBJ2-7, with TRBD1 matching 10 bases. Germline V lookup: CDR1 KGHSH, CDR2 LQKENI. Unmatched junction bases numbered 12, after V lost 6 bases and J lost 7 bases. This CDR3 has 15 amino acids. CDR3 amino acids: CASSPKTGGSGEQYF. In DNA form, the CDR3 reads TGTGCCAGCTCTCCAAAGACAGGGGGCTCGGGGGAGCAGTACTTC. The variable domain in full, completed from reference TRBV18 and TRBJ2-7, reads NAGVMQNPRHLVRRRGQEARLRCSPMKGHSHVYWYRQLPEEGLKFMVYLQKENIIDESGMPKERFSAEFPKEGPSILRIQQVVRGDSAAYFCASSPKTGGSGEQYFGPGTRLTVT.

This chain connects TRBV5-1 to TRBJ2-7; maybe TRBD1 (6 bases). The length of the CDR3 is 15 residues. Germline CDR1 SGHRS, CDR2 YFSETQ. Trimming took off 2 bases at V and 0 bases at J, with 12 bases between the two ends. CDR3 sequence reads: CASSLTGPPSYEQYF. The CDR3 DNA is TGCGCCAGCAGCTTAACAGGGCCCCCCTCCTACGAGCAGTACTTC.

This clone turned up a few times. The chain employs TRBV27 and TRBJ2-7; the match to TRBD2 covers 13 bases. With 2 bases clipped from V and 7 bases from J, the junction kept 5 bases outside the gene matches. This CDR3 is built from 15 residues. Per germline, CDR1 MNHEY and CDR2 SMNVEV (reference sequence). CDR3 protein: CASSLGLAGAGEQYF. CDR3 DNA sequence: TGTGCCAGCAGTTTAGGACTAGCGGGAGCGGGTGAGCAGTACTTC.

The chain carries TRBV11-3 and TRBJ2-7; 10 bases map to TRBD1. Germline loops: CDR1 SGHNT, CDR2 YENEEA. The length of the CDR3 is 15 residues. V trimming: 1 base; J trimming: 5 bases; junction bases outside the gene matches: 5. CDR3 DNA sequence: TGTGCCAGCAGCTTAGTCTCCGGGACAGGGGACGAGCAGTACTTC. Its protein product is CASSLVSGTGDEQYF.

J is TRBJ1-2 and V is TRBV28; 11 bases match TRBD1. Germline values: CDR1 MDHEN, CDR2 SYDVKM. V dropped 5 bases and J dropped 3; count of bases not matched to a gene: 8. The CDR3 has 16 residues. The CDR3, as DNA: TGTGCCAGCAGTCGGACAGGGGGCCATTCCCACTATGGCTACACCTTC. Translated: CASSRTGGHSHYGYTF.

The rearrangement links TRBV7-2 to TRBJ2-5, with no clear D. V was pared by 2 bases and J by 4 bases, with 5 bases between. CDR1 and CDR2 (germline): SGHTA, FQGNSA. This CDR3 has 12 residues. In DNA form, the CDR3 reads TGTGCCAGCAGCTTATCCAGAGAGACCCAGTACTTC. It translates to CASSLSRETQYF. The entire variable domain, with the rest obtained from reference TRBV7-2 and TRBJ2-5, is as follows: GAGVSQSPSNKVTEKGKDVELRCDPISGHTALYWYRQSLGQGLEFLIYFQGNSAPDKSGLPSDRFSAERTGGSVSTLTIQRTQQEDSAVYLCASSLSRETQYFGPGTRLLVL.

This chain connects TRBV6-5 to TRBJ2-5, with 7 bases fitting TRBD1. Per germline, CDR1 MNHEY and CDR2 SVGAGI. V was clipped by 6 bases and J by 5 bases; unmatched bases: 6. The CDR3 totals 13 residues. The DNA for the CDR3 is TGTGCCAGCAGGGAGACAGGGTCGGAGACCCAGTACTTC. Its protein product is CASRETGSETQYF.

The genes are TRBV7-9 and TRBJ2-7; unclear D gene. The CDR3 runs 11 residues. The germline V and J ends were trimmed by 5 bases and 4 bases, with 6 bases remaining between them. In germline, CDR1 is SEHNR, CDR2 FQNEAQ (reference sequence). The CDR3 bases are TGTGCCAGCAGCGCCCAGTACGAGCAGTACTTC. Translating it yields CASSAQYEQYF.

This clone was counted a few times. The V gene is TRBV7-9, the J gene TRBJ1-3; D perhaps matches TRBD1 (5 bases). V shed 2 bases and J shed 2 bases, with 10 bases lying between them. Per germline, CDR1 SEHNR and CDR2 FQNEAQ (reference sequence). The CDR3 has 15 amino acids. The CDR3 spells CASSLFGGTGNTIYF. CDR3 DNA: TGTGCCAGCAGCTTATTCGGGGGGACTGGAAACACCATATATTTT.

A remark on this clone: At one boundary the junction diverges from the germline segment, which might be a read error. The CDR3 DNA follows: TGTGCCAGCAGCCTAGAGGCAGGGGGCCTTGAGCAGTTCTTC. As protein: CASSLEAGGLEQFF. This chain links TRBV11-3 with TRBJ2-1; TRBD1 matches at 8 bases. Germline CDR1 SGHNT, CDR2 YENEEA. The CDR3 spans 14 residues.

Here the CDR3 DNA reads TGTGCCAGCGAACCCGGGCAGGGGGCGACAGGGGCCAACGTCCTGACTTTC. Its protein product is CASEPGQGATGANVLTF. The chain links TRBV28 to TRBJ2-6, with 8 bases aligning to TRBD1. There are 17 residues in the CDR3. Germline trimming cut 8 bases from V and 4 bases from J; bases unmatched to any gene: 13. CDR1 MDHEN and CDR2 SYDVKM come from the germline V gene.

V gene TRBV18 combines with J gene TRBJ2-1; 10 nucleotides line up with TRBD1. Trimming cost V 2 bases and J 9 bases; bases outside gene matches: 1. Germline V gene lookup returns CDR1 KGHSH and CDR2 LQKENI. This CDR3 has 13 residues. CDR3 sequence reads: CASSPGTGAEQFF. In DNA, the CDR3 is TGTGCCAGCTCACCAGGGACAGGGGCTGAGCAGTTCTTC.

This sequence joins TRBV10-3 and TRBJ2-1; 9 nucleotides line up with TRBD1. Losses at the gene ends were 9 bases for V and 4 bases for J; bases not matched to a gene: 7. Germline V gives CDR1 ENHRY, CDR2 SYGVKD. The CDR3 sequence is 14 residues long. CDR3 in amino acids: CAIEPGQGYNEQFF. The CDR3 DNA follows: TGTGCCATAGAACCGGGACAGGGTTACAATGAGCAGTTCTTC.

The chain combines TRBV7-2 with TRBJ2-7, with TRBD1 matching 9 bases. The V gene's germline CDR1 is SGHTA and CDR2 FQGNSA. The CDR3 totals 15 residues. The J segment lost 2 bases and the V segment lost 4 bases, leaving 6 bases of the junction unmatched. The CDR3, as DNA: TGTGCCAGCAGCTACACAGGGGGCACTACCTACGAGCAGTACTTC. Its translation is CASSYTGGTTYEQYF.

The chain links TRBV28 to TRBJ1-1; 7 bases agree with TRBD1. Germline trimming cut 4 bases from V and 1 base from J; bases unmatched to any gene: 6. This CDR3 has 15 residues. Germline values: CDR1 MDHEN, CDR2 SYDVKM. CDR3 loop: CASSWEGTANTEAFF. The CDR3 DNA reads TGTGCCAGCAGTTGGGAAGGGACAGCGAACACTGAAGCTTTCTTT.

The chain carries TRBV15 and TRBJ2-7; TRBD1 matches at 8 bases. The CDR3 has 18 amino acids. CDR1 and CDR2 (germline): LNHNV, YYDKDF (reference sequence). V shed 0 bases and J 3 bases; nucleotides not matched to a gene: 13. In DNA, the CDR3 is TGTGCCACCAGCAGAGATCCGGCAGGGGGCGAAATTATCTACGAGCAGTACTTC. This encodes CATSRDPAGGEIIYEQYF.

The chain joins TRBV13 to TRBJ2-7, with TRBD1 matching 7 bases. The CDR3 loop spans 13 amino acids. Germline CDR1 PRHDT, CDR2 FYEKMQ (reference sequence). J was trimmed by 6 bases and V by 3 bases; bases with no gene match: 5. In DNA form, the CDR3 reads TGTGCCAGCAGCTTTACACAGGGGAGCGAGCAGTACTTC. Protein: CASSFTQGSEQYF.

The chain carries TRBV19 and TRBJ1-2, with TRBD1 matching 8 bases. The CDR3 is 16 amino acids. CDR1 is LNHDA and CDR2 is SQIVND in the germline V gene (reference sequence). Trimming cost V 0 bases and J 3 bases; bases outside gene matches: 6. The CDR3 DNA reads TGTGCCAGTAGTATAGATAACAGGGGGATTGACTATGGCTACACCTTC. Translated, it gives CASSIDNRGIDYGYTF.

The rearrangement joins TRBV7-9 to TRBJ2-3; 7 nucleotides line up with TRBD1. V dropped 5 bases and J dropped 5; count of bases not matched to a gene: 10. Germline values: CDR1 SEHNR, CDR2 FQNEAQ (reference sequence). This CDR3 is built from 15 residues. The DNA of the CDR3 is TGTGCCAGCAGCCCTGAAGCTTACAGGGGAGATACGCAGTATTTT. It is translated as CASSPEAYRGDTQYF.